In its sample, the clone carrying this T cell receptor beta chain was seen a few times. Antigen specificity is unknown. CDR3 length: 18 amino acids. J lost 0 bases, V lost 7 bases, and 15 bases had no gene match. Germline V gives CDR1 WSHSY, CDR2 SAAADI. This sample was taken from a study of T cells in Graves' hyperthyroidism and ophthalmopathy. Regarding the study as a whole: Model predictions of ophthalmopathy came a median about 6.3 months before onset.

Amplification yielded TCR beta CDR3 regions, with RNA transcripts as the source. Initially, a first-round RT-PCR of the TCR CDR3 employed the HTBI primer set. TCRdb passed the multiplex PCR reads through MiXCR, listing each CDR3 protein once. This sample has 250,000 to 300,000 distinct CDR3 sequences, with approximately 14% found just once. Fresh peripheral blood, roughly 9.8 ml of it, supplied the PBMCs. This chain connects TRBV10-2 to TRBJ2-1; 7 bases match TRBD2. The sequence came from a woman aged 45-65 years with Graves' hyperthyroidism that later progressed to Graves' ophthalmopathy. The sequenced sample was blood. CDR3: CASTGEFDRTSSYNEQFF. CDR3 nucleotide sequence: TGCGCCAGCACCGGAGAGTTCGATAGGACTAGCTCCTACAATGAGCAGTTCTTC.